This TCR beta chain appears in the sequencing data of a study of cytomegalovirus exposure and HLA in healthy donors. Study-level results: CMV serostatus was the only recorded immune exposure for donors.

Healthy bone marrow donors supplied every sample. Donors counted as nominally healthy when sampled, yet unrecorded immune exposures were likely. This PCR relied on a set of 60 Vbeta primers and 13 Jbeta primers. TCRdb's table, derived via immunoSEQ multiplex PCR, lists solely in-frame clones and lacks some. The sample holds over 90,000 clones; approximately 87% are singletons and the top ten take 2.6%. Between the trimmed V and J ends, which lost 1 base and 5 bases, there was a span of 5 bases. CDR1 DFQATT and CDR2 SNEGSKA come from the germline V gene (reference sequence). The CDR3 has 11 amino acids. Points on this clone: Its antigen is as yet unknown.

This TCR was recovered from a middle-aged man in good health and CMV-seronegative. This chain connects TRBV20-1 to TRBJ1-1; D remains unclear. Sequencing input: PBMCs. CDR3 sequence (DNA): TGCAGTGCTAGAGGACTTACTGAAGCTTTCTTT. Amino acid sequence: CSARGLTEAFF.